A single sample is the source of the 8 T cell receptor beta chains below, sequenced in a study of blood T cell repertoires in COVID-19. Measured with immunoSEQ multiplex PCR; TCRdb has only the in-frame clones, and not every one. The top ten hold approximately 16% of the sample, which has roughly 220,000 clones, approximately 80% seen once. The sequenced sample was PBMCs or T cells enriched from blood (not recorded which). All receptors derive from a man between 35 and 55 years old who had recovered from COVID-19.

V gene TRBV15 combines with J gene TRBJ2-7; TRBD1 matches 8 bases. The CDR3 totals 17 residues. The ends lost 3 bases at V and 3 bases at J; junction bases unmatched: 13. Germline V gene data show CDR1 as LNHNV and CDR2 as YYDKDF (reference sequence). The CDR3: CATSRGQGATSRYEQYF. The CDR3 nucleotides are TGTGCCACCAGCAGGGGGCAGGGGGCTACCTCCCGCTACGAGCAGTACTTC.

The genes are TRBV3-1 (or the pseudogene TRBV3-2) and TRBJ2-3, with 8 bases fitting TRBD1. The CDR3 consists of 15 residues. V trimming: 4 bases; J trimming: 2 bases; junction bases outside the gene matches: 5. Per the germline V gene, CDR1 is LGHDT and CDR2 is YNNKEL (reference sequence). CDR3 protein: CASSPWTGNTDTQYF. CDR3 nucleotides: TGTGCCAGCAGCCCGTGGACAGGGAACACAGATACGCAGTATTTT.

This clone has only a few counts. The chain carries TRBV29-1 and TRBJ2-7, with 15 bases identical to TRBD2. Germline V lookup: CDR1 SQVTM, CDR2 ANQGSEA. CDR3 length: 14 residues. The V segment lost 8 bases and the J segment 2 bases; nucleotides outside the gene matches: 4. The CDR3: CSPGLAGGPYEQYF. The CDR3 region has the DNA TGCAGCCCCGGACTAGCGGGAGGGCCCTACGAGCAGTACTTC.

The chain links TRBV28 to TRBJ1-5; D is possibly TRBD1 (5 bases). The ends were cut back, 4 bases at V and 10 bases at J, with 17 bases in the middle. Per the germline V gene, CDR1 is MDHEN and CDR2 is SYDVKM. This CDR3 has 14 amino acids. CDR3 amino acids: CASSSRAKISPQHF. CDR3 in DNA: TGTGCCAGCAGTTCCAGGGCTAAAATCAGCCCCCAGCATTTT.

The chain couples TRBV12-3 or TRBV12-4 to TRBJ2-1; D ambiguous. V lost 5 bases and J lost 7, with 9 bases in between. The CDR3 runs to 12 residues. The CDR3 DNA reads TGTGCCAGCAGTCCACCAGGTAATGAGCAGTTCTTC. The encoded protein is CASSPPGNEQFF.

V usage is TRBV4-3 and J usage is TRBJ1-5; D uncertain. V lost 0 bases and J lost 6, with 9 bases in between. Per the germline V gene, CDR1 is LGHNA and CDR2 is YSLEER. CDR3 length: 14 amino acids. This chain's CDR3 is CASSQEYSRQPQHF. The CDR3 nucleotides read TGCGCCAGCAGCCAAGAGTATAGCCGTCAGCCCCAGCATTTT.

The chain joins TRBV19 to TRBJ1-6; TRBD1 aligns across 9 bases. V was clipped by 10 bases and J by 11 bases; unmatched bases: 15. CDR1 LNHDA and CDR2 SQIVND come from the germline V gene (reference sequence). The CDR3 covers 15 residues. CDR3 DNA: TGTGCCACCCCGGGACAGGGCTCCGAAGGGGCACCCCTCCACTTT. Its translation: CATPGQGSEGAPLHF.

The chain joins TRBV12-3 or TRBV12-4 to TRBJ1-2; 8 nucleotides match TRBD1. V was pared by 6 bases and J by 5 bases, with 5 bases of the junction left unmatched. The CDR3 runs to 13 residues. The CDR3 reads CASRFGQGYGYTF. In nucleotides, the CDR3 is TGTGCCAGCAGATTCGGACAGGGTTATGGCTACACCTTC.